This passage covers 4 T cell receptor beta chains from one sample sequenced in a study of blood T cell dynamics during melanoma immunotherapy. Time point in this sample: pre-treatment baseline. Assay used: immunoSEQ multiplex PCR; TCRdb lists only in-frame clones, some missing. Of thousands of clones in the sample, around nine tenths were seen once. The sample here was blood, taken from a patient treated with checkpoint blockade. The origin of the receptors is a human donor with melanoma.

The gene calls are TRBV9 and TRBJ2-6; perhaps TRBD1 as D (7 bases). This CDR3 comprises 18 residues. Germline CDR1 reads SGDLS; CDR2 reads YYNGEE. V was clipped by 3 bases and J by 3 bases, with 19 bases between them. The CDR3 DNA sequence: TGTGCCAGCAGCGGGCAACGAGGGGGCGGGGATGGGGCCAACGTCCTGACTTTC. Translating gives CASSGQRGGGDGANVLTF.

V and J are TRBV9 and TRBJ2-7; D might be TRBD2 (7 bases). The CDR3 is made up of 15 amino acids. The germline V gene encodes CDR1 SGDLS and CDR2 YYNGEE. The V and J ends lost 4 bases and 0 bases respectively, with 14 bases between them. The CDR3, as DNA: TGTGCCAGCAGCCCCGAGGGGGGGCCCTCCTACGAGCAGTACTTC. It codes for CASSPEGGPSYEQYF.

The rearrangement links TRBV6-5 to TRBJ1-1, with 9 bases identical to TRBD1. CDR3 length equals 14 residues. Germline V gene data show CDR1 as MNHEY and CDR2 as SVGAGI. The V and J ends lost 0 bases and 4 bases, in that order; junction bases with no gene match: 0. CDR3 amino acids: CASSYSTGGTEAFF. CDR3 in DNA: TGTGCCAGCAGTTACTCGACAGGGGGCACTGAAGCTTTCTTT.

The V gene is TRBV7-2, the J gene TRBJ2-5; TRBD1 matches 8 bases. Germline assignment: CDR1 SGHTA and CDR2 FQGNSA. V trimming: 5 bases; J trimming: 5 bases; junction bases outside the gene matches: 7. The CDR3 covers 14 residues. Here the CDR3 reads CASSPSGGGETQYF. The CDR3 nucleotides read TGTGCCAGCAGCCCATCAGGGGGCGGGGAGACCCAGTACTTC.